This section outlines one T cell receptor (beta chain) sequence together with its context. This sample was included in a study of blood T cell repertoires in COVID-19. Study context: Samples taken during acute and convalescent COVID-19 were collected in the United States, Italy and Spain. Sample material is recorded as cDNA or gDNA derived from T cells, B-cell-depleted T cells, or PBMCs.

Generated by immunoSEQ multiplex PCR, the TCRdb table keeps only in-frame clones and is missing some. The sample has fewer than 80,000 clones, 80% to 85% seen once. Germline-derived CDR1 and CDR2 are ENHRY and SYGVKD. The CDR3 contains 13 residues. V trimming: 10 bases; J trimming: 6 bases; junction bases outside the gene matches: 9. The rearrangement uses TRBV10-3 and TRBJ1-5; the match to TRBD1 covers 7 bases. Sequencing input: peripheral blood. The receptor comes from a woman older than 75 with acute or convalescent COVID-19. The CDR3 protein is CATLRQGGQPQHF. As DNA, the CDR3 is TGTGCCACCCTGAGACAGGGAGGTCAGCCCCAGCATTTT.